This T cell receptor beta chain was sequenced for a study of CXCR3-negative and CXCR3-positive naive CD8 T cells. The germline V gene has CDR1 MDHEN and CDR2 SYDVKM. The CDR3 runs to 16 residues. UMI labels and 5' RACE were used to prepare the TRB cDNA libraries. TCRdb reprocessed the 5' RACE reads and stores each CDR3 protein as one record, lacking DNA. The sample holds around 48,000 distinct CDR3 sequences. The chain couples TRBV28 to TRBJ1-5; TCRdb picks TRBD1, but there is no DNA to check that call. This receptor was taken from a human donor in good health. Some clones in this sample may be carry-over from other donors' samples. The sequenced material came from memory CD8+ T cells from blood. The CDR3 protein is CASSQGHRTKDQPQHF.